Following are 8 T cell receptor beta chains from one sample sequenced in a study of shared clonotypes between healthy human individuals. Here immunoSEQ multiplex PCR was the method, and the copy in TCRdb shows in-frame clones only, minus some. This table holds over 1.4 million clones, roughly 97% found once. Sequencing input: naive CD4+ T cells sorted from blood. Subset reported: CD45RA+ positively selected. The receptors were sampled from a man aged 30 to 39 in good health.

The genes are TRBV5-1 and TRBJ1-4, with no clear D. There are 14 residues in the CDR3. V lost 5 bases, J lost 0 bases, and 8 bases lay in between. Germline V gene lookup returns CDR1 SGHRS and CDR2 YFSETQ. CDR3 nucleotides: TGCGCCAGCAGAGTTTCTGCAACTAATGAAAAACTGTTTTTT. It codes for CASRVSATNEKLFF.

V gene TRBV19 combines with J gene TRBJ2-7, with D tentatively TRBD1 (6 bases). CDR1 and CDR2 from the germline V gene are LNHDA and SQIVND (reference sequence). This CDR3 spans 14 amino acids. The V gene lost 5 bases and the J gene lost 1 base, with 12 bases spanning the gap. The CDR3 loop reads CASSQRDTSYEQYF. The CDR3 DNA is TGTGCCAGTAGTCAGAGGGACACATCCTACGAGCAGTACTTC.

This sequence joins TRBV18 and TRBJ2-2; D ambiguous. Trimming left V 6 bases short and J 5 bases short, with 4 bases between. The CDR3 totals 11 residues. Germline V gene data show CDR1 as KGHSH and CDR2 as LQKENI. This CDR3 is CASSTTGELFF. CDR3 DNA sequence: TGTGCCAGCTCGACGACCGGGGAGCTGTTTTTT.

The CDR3: CASSQYGLGTGSKNEQFF. CDR3 in DNA: TGCGCCAGCAGCCAATATGGACTCGGGACAGGGTCTAAGAATGAGCAGTTCTTC. This chain joins TRBV4-3 and TRBJ2-1; 9 bases are shared with TRBD1. Germline CDR1 reads LGHNA; CDR2 reads YSLEER. The CDR3 spans 18 residues. The J segment lost 7 bases and the V segment lost 2 bases, leaving 15 bases of the junction unmatched.

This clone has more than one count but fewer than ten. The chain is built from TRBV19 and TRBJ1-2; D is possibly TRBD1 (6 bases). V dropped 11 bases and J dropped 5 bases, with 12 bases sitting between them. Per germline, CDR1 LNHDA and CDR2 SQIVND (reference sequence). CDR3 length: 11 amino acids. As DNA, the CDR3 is TGTGCCGGCAGGACAGATTATGGCTACACCTTC. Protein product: CAGRTDYGYTF.

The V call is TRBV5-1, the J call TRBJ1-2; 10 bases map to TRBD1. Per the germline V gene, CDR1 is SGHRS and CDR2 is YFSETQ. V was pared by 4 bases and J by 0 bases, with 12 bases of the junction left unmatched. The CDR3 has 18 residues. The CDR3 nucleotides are TGCGCCAGCAGCCGTAGCCCCCGACAGGGGGCGACTAACTATGGCTACACCTTC. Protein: CASSRSPRQGATNYGYTF.

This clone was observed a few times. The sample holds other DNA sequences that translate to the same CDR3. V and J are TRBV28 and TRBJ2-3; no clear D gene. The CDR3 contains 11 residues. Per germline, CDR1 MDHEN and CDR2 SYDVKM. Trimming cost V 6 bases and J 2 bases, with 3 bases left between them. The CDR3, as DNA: TGTGCCAGCAGCCCCACAGATACGCAGTATTTT. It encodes CASSPTDTQYF.

The CDR3 loop reads CATGTGGSIDTQYF. The DNA of the CDR3 is TGTGCCACGGGGACAGGGGGCTCTATAGATACGCAGTATTTT. This chain links TRBV10-3 with TRBJ2-3, with 12 positions matching TRBD1. Unmatched junction bases numbered 7, after V lost 10 bases and J lost 5 bases. Germline V gene sequence: CDR1 ENHRY, CDR2 SYGVKD. The CDR3 length is 14 residues.